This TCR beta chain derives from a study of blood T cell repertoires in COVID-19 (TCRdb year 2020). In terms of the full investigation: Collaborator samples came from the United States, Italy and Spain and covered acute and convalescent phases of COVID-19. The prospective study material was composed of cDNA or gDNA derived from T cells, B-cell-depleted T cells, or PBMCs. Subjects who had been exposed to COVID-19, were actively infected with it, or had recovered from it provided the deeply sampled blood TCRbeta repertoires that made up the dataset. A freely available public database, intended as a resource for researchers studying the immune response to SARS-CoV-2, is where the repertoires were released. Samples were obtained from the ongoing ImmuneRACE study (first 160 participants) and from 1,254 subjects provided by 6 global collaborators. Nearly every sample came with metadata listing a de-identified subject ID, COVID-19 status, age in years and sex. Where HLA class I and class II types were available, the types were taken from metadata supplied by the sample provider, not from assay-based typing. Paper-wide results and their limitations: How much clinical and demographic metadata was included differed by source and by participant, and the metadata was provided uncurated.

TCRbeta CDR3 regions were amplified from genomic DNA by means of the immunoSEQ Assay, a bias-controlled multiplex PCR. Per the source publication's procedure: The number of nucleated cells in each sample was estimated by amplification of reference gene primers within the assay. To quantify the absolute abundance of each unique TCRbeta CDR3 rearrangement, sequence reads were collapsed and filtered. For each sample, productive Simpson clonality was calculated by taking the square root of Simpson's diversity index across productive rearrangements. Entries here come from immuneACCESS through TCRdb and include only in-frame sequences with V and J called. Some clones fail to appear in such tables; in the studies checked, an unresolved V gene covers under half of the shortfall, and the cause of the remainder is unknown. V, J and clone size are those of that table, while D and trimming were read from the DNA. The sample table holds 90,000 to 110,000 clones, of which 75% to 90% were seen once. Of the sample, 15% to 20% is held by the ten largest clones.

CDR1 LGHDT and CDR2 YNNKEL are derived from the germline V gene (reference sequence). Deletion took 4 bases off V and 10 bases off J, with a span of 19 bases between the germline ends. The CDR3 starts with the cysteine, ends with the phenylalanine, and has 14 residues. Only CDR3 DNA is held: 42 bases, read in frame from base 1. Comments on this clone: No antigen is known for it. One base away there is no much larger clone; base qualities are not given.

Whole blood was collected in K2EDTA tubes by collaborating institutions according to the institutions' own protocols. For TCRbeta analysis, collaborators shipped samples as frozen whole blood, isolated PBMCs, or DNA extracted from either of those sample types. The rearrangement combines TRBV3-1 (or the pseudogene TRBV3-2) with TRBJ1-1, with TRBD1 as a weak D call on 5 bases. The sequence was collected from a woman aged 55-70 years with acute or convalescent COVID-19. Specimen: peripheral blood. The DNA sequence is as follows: TGTGCCAGCAGCCGACGAGAGCAGGGTATGGGAGCTTTCTTT. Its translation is CASSRREQGMGAFF.